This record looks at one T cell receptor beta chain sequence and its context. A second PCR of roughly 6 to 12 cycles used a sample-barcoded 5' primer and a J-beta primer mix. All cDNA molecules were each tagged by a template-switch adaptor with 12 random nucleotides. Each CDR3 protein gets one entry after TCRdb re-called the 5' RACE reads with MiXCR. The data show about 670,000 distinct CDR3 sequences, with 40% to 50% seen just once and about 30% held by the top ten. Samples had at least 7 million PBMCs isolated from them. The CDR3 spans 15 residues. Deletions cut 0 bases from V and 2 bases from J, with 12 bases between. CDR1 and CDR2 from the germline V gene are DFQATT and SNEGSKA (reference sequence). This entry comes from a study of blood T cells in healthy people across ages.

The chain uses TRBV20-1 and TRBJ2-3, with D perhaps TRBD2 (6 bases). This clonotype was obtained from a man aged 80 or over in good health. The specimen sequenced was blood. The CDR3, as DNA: TGCAGTGCTAGAGATCGGGCGGGGTACACAGATACGCAGTATTTT. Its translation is CSARDRAGYTDTQYF.